The 10 T cell receptor beta chains below all came from one sample that was sequenced in a study of T cell responses to AZD1222 COVID-19 vaccine. The repertoire was sequenced with immunoSEQ multiplex PCR; TCRdb's copy has only in-frame clones and lacks some. The sample consists of roughly 100,000 clones, about 89% of them appearing once. The material was peripheral blood, obtained on day 0 of AZD1222 vaccination. These TCRs come from an adult in good health.

This clone has more than one count but fewer than ten. The CDR3 sequence is CASSQVNMISYNEQFF. Here the CDR3 DNA reads TGCGCCAGCAGCCAAGTGAATATGATCTCCTACAATGAGCAGTTCTTC. V is TRBV4-1 and J is TRBJ2-1; D is undetermined. V dropped 1 base and J dropped 0 bases, with 10 bases sitting between them. The CDR3 totals 16 residues. Germline lookup yields CDR1 MGHRA and CDR2 YSYEKL.

The chain joins TRBV19 to TRBJ1-2; unclear D gene. Per the germline V gene, CDR1 is LNHDA and CDR2 is SQIVND (reference sequence). V was clipped by 4 bases and J by 7 bases, with 13 bases between them. This CDR3 is built from 13 residues. The CDR3 protein is CASSRAAPFGYTF. CDR3 coding DNA: TGTGCCAGTAGTAGGGCAGCCCCCTTTGGCTACACCTTC. Full variable domain (remainder filled in from reference TRBV19 and TRBJ1-2): DGGITQSPKYLFRKEGQNVTLSCEQNLNHDAMYWYRQDPGQGLRLIYYSQIVNDFQKGDIAEGYSVSREKKESFPLTVTSAQKNPTAFYLCASSRAAPFGYTFGSGTRLTVV.

This chain uses TRBV5-1 with TRBJ1-1, with TRBD1 as a possible D gene (5 bases). V lost 4 bases to trimming and J lost 3 bases, with 10 bases between them. This CDR3 is 13 amino acids long. Per the germline V gene, CDR1 is SGHRS and CDR2 is YFSETQ. The CDR3 DNA is TGCGCCAGCAGCCAGGTGGGGGACACTGAAGCTTTCTTT. Encoded protein: CASSQVGDTEAFF.

This clone was counted a single time. The chain is built from TRBV6-5 and TRBJ1-2; D is unresolved. This CDR3 has 13 residues. V gave up 10 bases and J gave up 5 bases, with 17 bases separating them. Germline lookup yields CDR1 MNHEY and CDR2 SVGAGI. The DNA of the CDR3 is TGTGCCACTACGACGGGCCGGGTTTATGGCTACACCTTC. As protein: CATTTGRVYGYTF.

The chain is built from TRBV6-2 or TRBV6-3 and TRBJ1-3; 9 nucleotides match TRBD1. With 5 bases clipped from V and 6 bases from J, the junction kept 8 bases outside the gene matches. CDR3 length: 15 residues. Germline V gene data show CDR1 as MNHEY and CDR2 as SVGEGT. Here the CDR3 DNA reads TGTGCCAGCAGTCGCCTGGGACAGGGAGTAAACACCATATATTTT. It specifies CASSRLGQGVNTIYF.

The rearrangement uses TRBV2 and TRBJ1-5, with TRBD1 matching 10 bases. Per the germline V gene, CDR1 is SNHLY and CDR2 is FYNNEI. J lost 6 bases, V lost 4 bases, and 9 bases had no gene match. CDR3 length: 16 amino acids. The CDR3 nucleotides are TGTGCCAGCAGTGGCGGGGACAGGGGTATAGGTCAGCCCCAGCATTTT. The encoded protein is CASSGGDRGIGQPQHF.

The chain recombines TRBV5-4 with TRBJ2-7; D not resolved. The germline gives CDR1 SGHNT, CDR2 YYREEE (reference sequence). This CDR3 has 13 amino acids. Between the trimmed V and J ends, which lost 4 bases and 5 bases, there was a span of 13 bases. The CDR3 protein is CASSRVGQNEQYF. CDR3 sequence (DNA): TGTGCCAGCAGCCGCGTCGGGCAGAACGAGCAGTACTTC.

The chain carries TRBV5-1 and TRBJ2-5, with a possible D match to TRBD1 (6 bases). The germline V gene has CDR1 SGHRS and CDR2 YFSETQ. This CDR3 spans 14 amino acids. V was trimmed by 0 bases and J by 2 bases, leaving 8 bases between them. This CDR3 reads CASSLGGGQETQYF. Written as DNA, the CDR3 is TGCGCCAGCAGCTTGGGAGGGGGACAAGAGACCCAGTACTTC.

The V and J genes are TRBV5-8 and TRBJ2-6; D gene ambiguous. The germline V gene has CDR1 SGHTS and CDR2 YDEGEE. The CDR3 totals 16 residues. The V end lost 0 bases, the J end lost 0 bases, and 7 bases lay between the germline ends. The CDR3 coding sequence is TGTGCCAGCAGCTTGGGGTCGAACTCTGGGGCCAACGTCCTGACTTTC. This encodes CASSLGSNSGANVLTF.

The J gene is TRBJ2-7, the V gene TRBV9; TRBD2 aligns across 10 bases. The ends lost 0 bases at V and 1 base at J; junction bases unmatched: 10. This CDR3 region has 18 residues. The V gene's germline CDR1 is SGDLS and CDR2 YYNGEE. CDR3 loop: CASSVAGSSGGPSYEQYF. The CDR3 region has the DNA TGTGCCAGCAGCGTAGCAGGCTCTAGCGGGGGACCTTCCTACGAGCAGTACTTC.